A selection of T cell receptor beta chains follows, all from one sample in a study of CD8 T cells in ankylosing spondylitis. TCRdb reanalysed the 5' RACE reads using MiXCR and keeps one entry per CDR3 protein. The repertoire holds some 95,000 distinct CDR3 sequences, with about 9% as singletons. Input material: blood, either unsorted or a sorted T cell fraction (not recorded which). The receptors derive from a male donor with ankylosing spondylitis or in good health (not recorded which). The conserved cysteine and the conserved F or W are not part of the CDR3 here. D genes are given only for firm matches.

V gene: TRBV29-1; D gene: -; CDR3 protein: SVSRAVTENYGYT
V gene: TRBV5-1; D gene: -; CDR3 protein: ASSLAADSYNEQF
V gene: TRBV9; D gene: -; CDR3 protein: ASSADPGDRGELF
V gene: TRBV7-9; D gene: -; CDR3 protein: ASSLGNQPQH
V gene: TRBV7-9; D gene: -; CDR3 protein: ASSLGLALLDEQF
V gene: TRBV28; D gene: TRBD2; CDR3 protein: ASSLFGGGEQRTQY
V gene: TRBV3-1; D gene: TRBD1; CDR3 protein: ASSQHLDREWELF
V gene: TRBV10-3; D gene: TRBD1; CDR3 protein: AISESQGGWNTEAF
V gene: TRBV29-1; D gene: TRBD2; CDR3 protein: SVEGTSGQETQY
V gene: TRBV12-3/TRBV12-4; D gene: -; CDR3 protein: ASSPGIYGYT
V gene: TRBV7-3; D gene: -; CDR3 protein: ASSGGTHTDTQY
V gene: TRBV12-3/TRBV12-4; D gene: TRBD1; CDR3 protein: ASTARDSLRYT
V gene: TRBV3-1; D gene: -; CDR3 protein: ASSQDERGTQY
V gene: TRBV18; D gene: -; CDR3 protein: ASSPPGAPDTQY
V gene: TRBV20-1; D gene: TRBD2; CDR3 protein: SARDLAGDFTDTQY
V gene: TRBV5-6; D gene: TRBD1; CDR3 protein: ASSSGDQGAGEKLF
V gene: TRBV6-1; D gene: TRBD2; CDR3 protein: ASSQPSGMNTGELF
V gene: TRBV29-1; D gene: -; CDR3 protein: SVELQGFYEQY
V gene: TRBV29-1; D gene: -; CDR3 protein: SVVDTNTGELF
V gene: TRBV11-2; D gene: -; CDR3 protein: ASSLALVEQF
V gene: TRBV5-6; D gene: -; CDR3 protein: ASSPIAEPGETQY
V gene: TRBV6-4; D gene: TRBD1; CDR3 protein: ASSDQHPGGEQY
V gene: TRBV27; D gene: -; CDR3 protein: ASSLSRASAPYEQY
V gene: TRBV2; D gene: TRBD1; CDR3 protein: ASSTVGTVRYEQY
V gene: TRBV5-5; D gene: TRBD2; CDR3 protein: ASSLVLAGDNEQF
V gene: TRBV15; D gene: TRBD1; CDR3 protein: ATSEADRGSYEQY
V gene: TRBV29-1; D gene: -; CDR3 protein: SVEASEEQY
V gene: TRBV20-1; D gene: TRBD2; CDR3 protein: SARELASGGFNNEQF
V gene: TRBV7-9; D gene: -; CDR3 protein: ASSSGTLEQY
V gene: TRBV6-6; D gene: TRBD2; CDR3 protein: SSSPPNRPLAGGTDTQY
V gene: TRBV11-1; D gene: TRBD1; CDR3 protein: ASSLLVGQGSVQF
V gene: TRBV3-1; D gene: -; CDR3 protein: ASVRQYTGELF
V gene: TRBV9; D gene: -; CDR3 protein: ASSVGRGRSYEQY
V gene: TRBV9; D gene: -; CDR3 protein: ASSAETYNEQF
V gene: TRBV13; D gene: -; CDR3 protein: ASSLIQGDEQY
V gene: TRBV7-8; D gene: TRBD1; CDR3 protein: ASSLVSDRGQPQH
V gene: TRBV5-1; D gene: TRBD1; CDR3 protein: ASSWTGAGNTIY
V gene: TRBV28; D gene: -; CDR3 protein: ASSGAPFLETQY
V gene: TRBV2; D gene: TRBD1; CDR3 protein: ASSVGTVPTQY
V gene: TRBV5-1; D gene: -; CDR3 protein: ASSLDGDTQY
V gene: TRBV6-5; D gene: TRBD1; CDR3 protein: ASRGIGQGKGSYEQY
V gene: TRBV3-1; D gene: TRBD2; CDR3 protein: ASSEPSGGATNEQF
V gene: TRBV29-1; D gene: -; CDR3 protein: SVVSSGPSMTDTQY
V gene: TRBV6-1; D gene: -; CDR3 protein: ASTLGLEQY
V gene: TRBV27; D gene: -; CDR3 protein: ASSQTPQGSNEQF
V gene: TRBV9; D gene: TRBD1; CDR3 protein: ASSPGQGAWEQY
V gene: TRBV12-3/TRBV12-4; D gene: -; CDR3 protein: ASTDPGDTQY
V gene: TRBV12-3/TRBV12-4; D gene: -; CDR3 protein: ASSLELYEQY
V gene: TRBV29-1; D gene: -; CDR3 protein: SVVSPKTYEQY